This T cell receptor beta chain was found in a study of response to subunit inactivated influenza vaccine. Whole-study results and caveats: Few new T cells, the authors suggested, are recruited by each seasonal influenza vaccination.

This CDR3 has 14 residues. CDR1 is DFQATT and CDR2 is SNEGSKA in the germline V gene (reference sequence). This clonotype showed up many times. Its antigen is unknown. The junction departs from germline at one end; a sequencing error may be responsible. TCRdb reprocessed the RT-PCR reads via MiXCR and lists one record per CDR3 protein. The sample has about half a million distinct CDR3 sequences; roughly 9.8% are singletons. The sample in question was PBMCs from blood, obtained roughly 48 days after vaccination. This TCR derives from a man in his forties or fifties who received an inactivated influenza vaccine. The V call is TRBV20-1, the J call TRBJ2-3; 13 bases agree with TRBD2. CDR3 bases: TGCAGTGCCAGACTAGCGGGAGGCACCGATACGCAGTATTTT. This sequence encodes CSARLAGGTDTQYF.